This T cell receptor beta chain was captured in a study of cytomegalovirus exposure and HLA in healthy donors (dated 2017 in TCRdb). The study in broad terms: In an earlier analysis of under 600 of the donors, 276 Gb of sequence data and approximately 100 million unique TCR beta sequences from about 179 million T cells were reported. Rather than using new phenotypic data, the later analysis identified candidate immune exposures from TCR beta sequences and from how often those sequences occurred across donors. To decide whether each TCR beta V gene segment behaved as functional or pseudogenic, an earlier analysis of fewer than 750 of the donors relied on high-throughput TCR beta sequencing. In addition to the first cohort of 666 subjects, a separate validation cohort of 120 different subjects was used. The number of typed donors differed by locus: roughly 620-640 for A, B, C, DRB1 and DQB1; approximately 540 for DQA1; 606 for DPA1; and around 450 for DPB1. An early release that covered roughly 600 HLA-typed donors contained 250 to 350 gigabases of sequencing data and approximately 85 million unique TCR sequences. All discovery cohort repertoires had been generated on a single sequencing platform. The study was designed to test whether signatures of past pathogen exposure could be identified by cataloging public T cell receptors. Across 398 genotyped donors of the cohort, an average of about 240,000 unique TCR beta nucleotide sequences per donor were sequenced, and approximately 19% of those sequences were non-productive. Both class I and class II loci were covered by HLA typing, at four-digit resolution. To predict cytomegalovirus infection status, the study brought together high-throughput TCR immunosequencing, statistical association of individual TCRs with disease status, and machine learning. A few DR-DQ haplotypes were treated as single units for association and clustering because of strong linkage in the cohort. Of the 398 genotyped donors, around 81% fell in the genetic ancestry cluster associated with self-reported Caucasian donors. A later genetic analysis used genome-wide SNP genotypes for about 55% of the 666 donors, treating that subset as a discovery cohort. In a later analysis, previously published TCR beta repertoires from several hundred donors were re-analyzed and high-resolution HLA genotyping was added so that TCR occurrence patterns could be studied. The study profiled the T cell repertoires of about 720 subjects by immunosequencing and related them to cytomegalovirus serostatus. Donor age, sex, ethnicity and CMV serostatus were compiled together with the repertoire data. Results and caveats for the whole study, not just this receptor: In an earlier analysis of approximately 590 of the donors, most TCR beta V segments were observed in productive rearrangements about 87% or about 30% of the time, broadly matching IMGT annotations. The presence/absence analyses assumed that sequencing depth was roughly uniform across donors, and that assumption may not be true. Because HLA typing was unavailable for some donors at each locus, only the typed subset was used in association tests. It was suggested by the authors that the approach could potentially be generalized to other disease states and immunological phenotypes. Assigning TCR associations to individual alleles was difficult when HLA alleles, especially DR and DQ, strongly co-occurred. Correlated functional status among segregating V segments might reflect linkage disequilibrium, but an unknown experimental factor could not be ruled out. CMV serostatus was the only immune exposure information available for the cohort. A later genetic analysis reported fewer N-insertions in productive TCRs among donors in an Asian-associated ancestry cluster than the roughly 700-donor mean. While some public TCRs were present in many individuals, most TCR sequences turned up only very rarely across donors. In the study, 150 to 200 TCR beta chains were listed as associated with cytomegalovirus. Some IMGT-functional V segments, including TRBV6-2 and TRBV6-3, could not be told apart with the 87-base-pair reads, so those segments were excluded. In this cohort, only TCR beta chains were sequenced, and detectable features were limited by the absence of alpha or paired-chain data. In vitro tests confirmed that three of the cytomegalovirus-associated TCR beta chains recognize cytomegalovirus antigens. A group of highly shared sequence variants was considered likely to be a technical artifact of the sequencing pipeline. Several of the top co-occurrence clusters appeared to be linked to parvovirus B19, influenza, CMV and Epstein-Barr virus, according to a later analysis. A further reported finding was that TCR beta sequences accurately predicted the HLA-A and HLA-B alleles for most subjects in the first cohort. About 15 rarely observed V segments, including chromosome 9 orphons, were excluded from the earlier analysis of 550 to 700 of the donors because counts were too low. In a later analysis, HLA-associated TCR beta chains showed more clonal expansion and lower generation probabilities than non-associated chains that were equally common. The classifier was reported to diagnose cytomegalovirus status with high specificity and sensitivity in both the original cohort and the validation cohort. At a false discovery rate of 0.05, a later analysis linked 15,000 to 20,000 TCR beta sequences to specific HLA alleles. According to a later analysis, most CMV-associated TCR beta chains appeared to be HLA-restricted, and the HLA associations seemed to be driven largely by CMV exposure. An association between a missense DCLRE1C variant and V-gene and J-gene trimming of TCR beta chains was found in a later genetic analysis and replicated in an independent cohort. In a later analysis, TCR association rates were found to vary across HLA loci, with the most associated TCRs seen for DRB1 alleles and the fewest for HLA-C alleles.

Library generation was performed with the immunoSEQ multiplex PCR assay. A mixture of 60 forward primers for TCR Vbeta segments and 13 reverse primers for TCR Jbeta segments was used in the multiplex PCR. The CDR3 region of rearranged TCR beta genes was amplified from genomic DNA by a multiplex PCR assay. Amplified TCR beta libraries were sequenced as 87-base-pair reads on the Illumina HiSeq System. Concerning the study's data processing: A later analysis tallied 75 million to 85 million unique TCR beta chains across the roughly 610 repertoires, and roughly 11 million of those chains were shared by two or more donors. Raw reads were error-corrected and collapsed into unique sequences with a nearest-neighbor algorithm that merged closely related sequences to remove PCR and sequencing errors. CDR3 sequences were aligned to IMGT reference sequences to assign V, D and J gene segments. Each retained sequence needed at least a six-nucleotide match to both a V gene segment and a J gene segment. A rearrangement was called productive if the CDR3 had no stop codons and remained in frame with V and J, and every other rearrangement was called non-productive. Following IMGT convention, CDR3 was defined as the stretch from the second conserved V-encoded cysteine up to the conserved J-encoded phenylalanine. Sequences without an unambiguous match to a single V gene segment were excluded from the earlier analysis of over 500 of the donors. In an earlier analysis of approximately 610 of the donors, V segments were called functional above 56.7% productive rearrangements and were called segregating when the between-donor standard deviation exceeded 5%. A statistical classification framework was developed to diagnose cytomegalovirus status using the catalog of TCR beta chain sequences. V and J gene assignment, in a later analysis, came from comparing TCR nucleotide sequences with IMGT/GENE-DB human TR gene sequences. Using the TCRdist pipeline, a later analysis assigned CDR3 sequences along with most-parsimonious VDJ recombination scenarios. In a later analysis, each TCR beta chain was defined by its CDR3 amino acid sequence together with its V-gene family, and reads without a unique V-gene family were excluded. In a later analysis, several hundred highly shared, low-generation-probability nucleotide sequences were removed to address suspected cross-contamination and a sequencing artifact. In a later analysis, a clonal expansion index for each public chain was calculated from normalized within-repertoire ranks of inferred template counts. Generation probabilities in a later analysis came from a VDJ recombination model fitted to out-of-frame rearrangements, and those results were checked against IGoR. Hypergeometric tests were used in a later analysis to score TCR-TCR, TCR-HLA and TCR-CMV co-occurrence, with a repertoire-size bias correction applied to the TCR pairs. To estimate false discovery rates, a later analysis permuted the HLA or CMV assignments 20 times. In a later analysis, co-occurring TCRs were grouped using DBSCAN, with TCRdist sequence similarity added in when clustering inside HLA-allele-positive subsets. For co-occurrence clustering, repertoires with fewer than 30,000 or more than 120,000 public chains were excluded, along with five repertoires with anomalous nucleotide sharing. TCRdb obtained this table from immuneACCESS and retained in-frame rearrangements with V and J assigned. These tables miss some clones; where compared with another copy, unresolved V genes account for less than half of the shortfall, and the remainder is unexplained. That table gives V, J and clone size, and the DNA gave D and trimming. The sample table lists roughly 150,000 clones, 60% to 80% of them with a count of one. The ten largest clones represent 1.5% to 2% of the sample.

A word on this clone: The antigen this receptor binds is unknown. No much larger clone exists at a distance of one base, and base qualities are not known.

The cohort consisted of hundreds of healthy bone marrow donors. At the time of sampling, all cohort members were nominally healthy, though unrecorded immune exposures were likely present. The donor was CMV seronegative and belonged to the group of 352 seronegative cohort members. Every donor gave a peripheral blood sample, and the peripheral blood mononuclear cells from that sample were used for TCR beta sequencing. The Qiagen DNeasy Blood Extraction Kit was used to extract genomic DNA from the blood cell samples. The CDR3 holds 14 amino acids from the cysteine to the phenylalanine. Just the 42-base CDR3 DNA is kept, in frame starting at base 1. The germline V gene gives CDR1 as SGDLS and CDR2 as YYNGEE. The germline ends are 13 bases apart after V is trimmed by 1 base and J by 6 bases.

The chain is made from TRBV9 and TRBJ1-1; the D gene lacks a confident call. Sequences were obtained from PBMCs. The TCR originated in a woman aged 25 to 39 in good health and CMV-seronegative. This receptor has the CDR3 CASSVWGSGSEAFF. The DNA is as follows: TGTGCCAGCAGCGTATGGGGTAGCGGCTCTGAAGCTTTCTTT.